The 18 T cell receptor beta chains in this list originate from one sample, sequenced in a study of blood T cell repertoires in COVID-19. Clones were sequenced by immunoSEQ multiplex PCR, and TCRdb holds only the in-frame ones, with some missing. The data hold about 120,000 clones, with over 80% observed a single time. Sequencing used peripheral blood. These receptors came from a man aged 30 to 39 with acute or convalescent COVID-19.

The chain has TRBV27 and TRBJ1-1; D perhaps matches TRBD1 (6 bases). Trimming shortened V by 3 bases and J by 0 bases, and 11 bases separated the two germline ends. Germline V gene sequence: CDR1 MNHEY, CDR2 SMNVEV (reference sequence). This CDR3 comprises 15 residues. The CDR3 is CASSFSGTLNTEAFF. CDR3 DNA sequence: TGTGCCAGCAGTTTTTCCGGGACACTGAACACTGAAGCTTTCTTT.

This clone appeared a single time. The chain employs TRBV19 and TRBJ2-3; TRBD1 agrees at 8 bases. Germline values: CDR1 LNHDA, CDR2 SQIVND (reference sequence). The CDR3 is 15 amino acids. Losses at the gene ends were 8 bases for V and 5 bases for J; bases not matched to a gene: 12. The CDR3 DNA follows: TGTGCCAGTTATCCTGGCAGGGGGCAGGGAGATACGCAGTATTTT. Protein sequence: CASYPGRGQGDTQYF.

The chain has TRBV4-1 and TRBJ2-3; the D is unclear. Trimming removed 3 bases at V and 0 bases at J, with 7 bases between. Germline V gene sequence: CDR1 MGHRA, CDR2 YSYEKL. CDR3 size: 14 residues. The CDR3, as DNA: TGCGCCAGCAGCCAGCGAGTTAGCACAGATACGCAGTATTTT. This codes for CASSQRVSTDTQYF.

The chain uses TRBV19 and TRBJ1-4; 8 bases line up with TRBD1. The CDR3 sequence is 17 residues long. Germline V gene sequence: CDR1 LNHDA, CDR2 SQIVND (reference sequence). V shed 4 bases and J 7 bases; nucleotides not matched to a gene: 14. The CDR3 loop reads CASSTSQTGGRGEKLFF. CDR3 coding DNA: TGTGCCAGTAGTACGTCACAAACAGGGGGAAGAGGTGAAAAACTGTTTTTT.

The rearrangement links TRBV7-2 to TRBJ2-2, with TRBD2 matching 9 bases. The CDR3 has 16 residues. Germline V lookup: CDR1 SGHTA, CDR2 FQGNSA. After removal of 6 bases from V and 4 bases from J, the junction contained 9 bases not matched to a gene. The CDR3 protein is CASSLAGPGGTGELFF. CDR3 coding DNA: TGTGCCAGCAGTCTAGCGGGGCCCGGTGGCACCGGGGAGCTGTTTTTT.

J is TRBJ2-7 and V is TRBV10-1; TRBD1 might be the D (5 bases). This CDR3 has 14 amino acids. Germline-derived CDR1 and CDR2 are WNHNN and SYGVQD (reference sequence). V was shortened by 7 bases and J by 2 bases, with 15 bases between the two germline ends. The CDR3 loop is CASNLRAGTYEQYV. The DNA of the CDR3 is TGCGCCAGCAATCTCCGAGCAGGGACCTACGAGCAGTACGTC.

DNA for the CDR3: TGTGCCAGCAGCGGCTCCAGGGGCGGTGGCACAGATACGCAGTATTTT. Amino acids: CASSGSRGGGTDTQYF. The chain joins TRBV9 to TRBJ2-3; possible D gene TRBD1, 6 bases. The V and J ends lost 3 bases and 1 base respectively, with 15 bases between them. Germline assignment: CDR1 SGDLS and CDR2 YYNGEE. The CDR3 length is 16 residues.

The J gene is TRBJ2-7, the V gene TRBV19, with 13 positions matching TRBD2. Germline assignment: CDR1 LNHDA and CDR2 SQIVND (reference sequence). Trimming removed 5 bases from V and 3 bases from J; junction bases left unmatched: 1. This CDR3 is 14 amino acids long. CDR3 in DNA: TGTGCCAGTAGTCGGACTAGCGGGAGCTACGAGCAGTACGTC. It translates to CASSRTSGSYEQYV.

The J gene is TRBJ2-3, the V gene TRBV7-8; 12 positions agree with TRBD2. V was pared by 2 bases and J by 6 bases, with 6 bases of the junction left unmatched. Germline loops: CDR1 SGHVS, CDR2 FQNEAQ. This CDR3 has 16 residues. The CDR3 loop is CASSLLAGGFIDTQYF. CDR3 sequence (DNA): TGTGCCAGCAGCTTACTAGCGGGGGGGTTTATCGATACGCAGTATTTT.

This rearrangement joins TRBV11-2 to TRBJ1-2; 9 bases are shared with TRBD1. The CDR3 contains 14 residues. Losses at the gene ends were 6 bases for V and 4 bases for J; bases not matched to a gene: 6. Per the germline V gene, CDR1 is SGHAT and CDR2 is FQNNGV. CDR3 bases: TGTGCCAGCAGACAGGGGGCGATGGGCTATGGCTACACCTTC. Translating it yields CASRQGAMGYGYTF.

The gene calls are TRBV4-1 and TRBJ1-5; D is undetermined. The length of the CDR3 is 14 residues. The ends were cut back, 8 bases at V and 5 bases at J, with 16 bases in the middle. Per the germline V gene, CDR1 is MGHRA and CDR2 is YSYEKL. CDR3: CASSRGSGDQPQHF. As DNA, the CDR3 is TGCGCCAGCTCTCGCGGAAGCGGGGATCAGCCCCAGCATTTT.

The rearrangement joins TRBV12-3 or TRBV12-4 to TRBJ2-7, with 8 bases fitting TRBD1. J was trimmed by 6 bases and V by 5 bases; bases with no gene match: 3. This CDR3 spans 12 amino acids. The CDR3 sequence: CASSPGGGEQYF. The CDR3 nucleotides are TGTGCCAGCAGTCCAGGGGGCGGCGAGCAGTACTTC.

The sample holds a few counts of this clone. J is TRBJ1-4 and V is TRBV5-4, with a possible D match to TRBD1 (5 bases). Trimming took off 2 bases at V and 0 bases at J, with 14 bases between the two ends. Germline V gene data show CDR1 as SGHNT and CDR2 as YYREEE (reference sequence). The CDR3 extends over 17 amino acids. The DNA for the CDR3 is TGTGCCAGCAGCTTCCCCAGGGTGACTGCAACTAATGAAAAACTGTTTTTT. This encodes CASSFPRVTATNEKLFF.

This CDR3 reads CASSEFRGRTDTQYF. CDR3 DNA sequence: TGTGCCAGCAGTGAATTTAGGGGTCGGACAGATACGCAGTATTTT. This rearrangement joins TRBV25-1 to TRBJ2-3, with TRBD1 as a possible D gene (5 bases). Trimming cost V 1 base and J 3 bases, with 11 bases left between them. The CDR3 is made up of 15 amino acids. Per the germline V gene, CDR1 is MGHDK and CDR2 is SYGVNS.

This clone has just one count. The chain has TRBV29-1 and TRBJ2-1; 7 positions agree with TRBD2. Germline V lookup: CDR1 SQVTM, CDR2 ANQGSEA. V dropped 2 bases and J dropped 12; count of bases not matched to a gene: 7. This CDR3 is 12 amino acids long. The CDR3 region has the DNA TGCAGCGTTGAACAGGGAGGGATTACGCAGTTCTTC. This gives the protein CSVEQGGITQFF.

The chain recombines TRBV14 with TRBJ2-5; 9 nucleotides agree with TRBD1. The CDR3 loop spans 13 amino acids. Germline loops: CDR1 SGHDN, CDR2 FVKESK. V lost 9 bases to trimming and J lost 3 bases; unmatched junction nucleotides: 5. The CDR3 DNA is TGTGCCAGTTCAAGGACAGGGGAAGAGACCCAGTACTTC. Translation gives CASSRTGEETQYF.

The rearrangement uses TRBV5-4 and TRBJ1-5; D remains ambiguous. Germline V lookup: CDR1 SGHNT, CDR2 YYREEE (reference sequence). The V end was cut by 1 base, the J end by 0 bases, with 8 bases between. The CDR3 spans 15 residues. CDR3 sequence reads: CASSLYSNSNQPQHF. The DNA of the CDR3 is TGTGCCAGCAGCTTGTATAGCAATAGCAATCAGCCCCAGCATTTT. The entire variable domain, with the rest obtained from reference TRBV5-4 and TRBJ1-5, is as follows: ETGVTQSPTHLIKTRGQQVTLRCSSQSGHNTVSWYQQALGQGPQFIFQYYREEENGRGNFPPRFSGLQFPNYSSELNVNALELDDSALYLCASSLYSNSNQPQHFGDGTRLSIL.

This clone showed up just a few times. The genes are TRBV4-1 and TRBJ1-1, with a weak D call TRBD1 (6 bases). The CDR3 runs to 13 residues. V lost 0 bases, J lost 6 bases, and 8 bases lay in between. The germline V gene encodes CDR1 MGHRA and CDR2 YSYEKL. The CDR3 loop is CASSQDSGAEAFF. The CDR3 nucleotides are TGCGCCAGCAGCCAAGATTCAGGGGCTGAAGCTTTCTTT.